The 5 T cell receptor beta chains given below trace back to one sample, sequenced in a study of blood T cell repertoires in COVID-19 (TCRdb year 2020). Libraries were prepared through the immunoSEQ multiplex PCR assay. The table comes from immuneACCESS by way of TCRdb, which keeps in-frame sequences with V and J called. Part of the clones is missing from these tables; in studies checked, under half for an unresolved V gene and the rest for unknown reasons. The sample contains 150,000 to 200,000 clones, roughly 90% of them found a single time. The top ten hold 9.5% to 12% of the sample. Sequences were obtained from peripheral blood. All receptors come from a woman aged 55 to 70 with COVID-19, enrolled during active disease.

The chain couples TRBV7-9 to TRBJ2-3; 13 bases are a match to TRBD2. J gave up 6 bases and V 5 bases, and 5 bases lay outside the gene matches. The CDR3 has 15 amino acids. The germline V gene encodes CDR1 SEHNR and CDR2 FQNEAQ (reference sequence). The DNA of the CDR3 is TGTGCCAGCAGCCCCGGGACTAGCGGGATTGATACGCAGTATTTT. Residues: CASSPGTSGIDTQYF.

The chain couples TRBV6-5 to TRBJ2-1; a possible D gene is TRBD1 (6 bases). Per the germline V gene, CDR1 is MNHEY and CDR2 is SVGAGI. CDR3 length equals 15 residues. Trimming pared 2 bases from V and 0 bases from J, leaving 8 bases between. DNA of the CDR3: TGTGCCAGCAGTTACCAAGGGGGCTCCTACAATGAGCAGTTCTTC. Translation gives CASSYQGGSYNEQFF.

This chain links TRBV5-1 with TRBJ1-3; unclear D gene. Trimming took off 5 bases at V and 0 bases at J, with 9 bases between the two ends. CDR3 size: 14 residues. Germline lookup yields CDR1 SGHRS and CDR2 YFSETQ. As DNA, the CDR3 is TGCGCCAGCAGATACGAGGGCTCTGGAAACACCATATATTTT. This encodes CASRYEGSGNTIYF.

As regards this clone: Sequence at one end of the junction differs from germline and may be a read error. The CDR3 bases are TGTGCTAGCAGCTCGGGACTAGCGGGAGTCACCGGGGAGCTGTTTTTT. Translating it yields CASSSGLAGVTGELFF. The rearrangement uses TRBV7-7 and TRBJ2-2; TRBD2 matches at 14 bases. CDR3 size: 16 residues. CDR1 is SSHAT, CDR2 FNYEAQ, per germline (reference sequence).

V is TRBV6-6 and J is TRBJ1-5, with no clear D. This CDR3 spans 16 amino acids. The germline V gene has CDR1 MNHNY and CDR2 SVGAGI (reference sequence). V lost 5 bases to trimming and J lost 0 bases, with 14 bases between them. CDR3 protein: CASSPRQLDSNQPQHF. CDR3 bases: TGTGCCAGCAGTCCCCGCCAGCTAGATAGCAATCAGCCCCAGCATTTT.